This TCR beta chain was recorded in a study of cytomegalovirus exposure and HLA in healthy donors. On the study more broadly: Most donors, roughly 77% of 350 to 450 genotyped, fell in the Caucasian-associated ancestry cluster.

Study-wide points: The records held CMV serostatus as the only immune exposure information. Further analysis, carried out later, found HLA-associated TCR beta chains more clonally expanded than equally common other chains.

Concerning this clone itself: The target antigen is unknown.

Use of 60 Vbeta and 13 Jbeta primers characterized the PCR. TCRdb's table, derived via immunoSEQ multiplex PCR, lists solely in-frame clones and lacks some. The data contain around 100,000 clones, about 81% of them singletons. V lost 0 bases to trimming and J lost 5 bases; unmatched junction nucleotides: 13. Germline CDR1 and CDR2: MGHRA and YSYEKL. CDR3 length equals 17 residues. Nominally healthy donors were sampled, though unrecorded immune exposures were likely. This receptor was obtained from a middle-aged woman in good health and CMV-seropositive. The chain has TRBV4-1 and TRBJ2-7; 7 bases are shared with TRBD2. Specimen: PBMCs. CDR3 DNA sequence: TGCGCCAGCAGCCAAGAAGCACCGGGACTAAAAGGCCACGAGCAGTACTTC. As protein: CASSQEAPGLKGHEQYF.